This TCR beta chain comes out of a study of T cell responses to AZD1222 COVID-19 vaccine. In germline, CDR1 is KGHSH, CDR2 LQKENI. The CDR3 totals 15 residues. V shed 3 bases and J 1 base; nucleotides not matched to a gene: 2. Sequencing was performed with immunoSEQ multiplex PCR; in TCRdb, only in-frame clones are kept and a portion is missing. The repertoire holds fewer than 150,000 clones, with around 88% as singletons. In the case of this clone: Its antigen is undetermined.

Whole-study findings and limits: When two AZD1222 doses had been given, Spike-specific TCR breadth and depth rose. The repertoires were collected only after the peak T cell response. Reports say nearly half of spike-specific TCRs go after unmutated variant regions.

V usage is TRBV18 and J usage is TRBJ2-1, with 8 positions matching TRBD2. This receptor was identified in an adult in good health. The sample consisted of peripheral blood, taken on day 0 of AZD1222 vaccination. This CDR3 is CASSPGLDSYNEQFF. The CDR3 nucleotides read TGTGCCAGCTCACCGGGACTAGATTCCTACAATGAGCAGTTCTTC.